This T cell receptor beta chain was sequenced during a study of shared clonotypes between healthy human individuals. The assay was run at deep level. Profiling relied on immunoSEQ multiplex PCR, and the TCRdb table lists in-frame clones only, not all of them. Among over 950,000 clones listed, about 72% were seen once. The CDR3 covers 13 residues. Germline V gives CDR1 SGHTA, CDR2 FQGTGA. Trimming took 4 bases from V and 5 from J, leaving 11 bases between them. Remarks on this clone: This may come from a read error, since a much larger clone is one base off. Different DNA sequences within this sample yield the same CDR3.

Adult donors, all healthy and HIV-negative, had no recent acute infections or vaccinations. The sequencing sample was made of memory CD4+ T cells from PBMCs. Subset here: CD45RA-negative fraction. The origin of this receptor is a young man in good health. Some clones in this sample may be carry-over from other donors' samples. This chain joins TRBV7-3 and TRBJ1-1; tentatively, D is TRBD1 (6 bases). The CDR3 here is CASSSQGGTEAFF. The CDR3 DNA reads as TGTGCCAGCAGCTCACAGGGAGGGACTGAAGCTTTCTTT.